What follows are 29 T cell receptor beta chains derived from one specimen sequenced in a study of shared clonotypes between healthy human individuals. Measured with immunoSEQ multiplex PCR; TCRdb has only the in-frame clones, and not every one. Seen here are 1,400,000 or so clones, approximately 98.5% observed once, and the top ten hold about 0.34%. Sample: naive CD4+ T cells sorted from blood. Noted subset: CD45RA+ positively selected. Receptors were obtained from a man aged 25-45 years in good health.

This sequence joins TRBV18 and TRBJ1-1; D is undetermined. The CDR3 extends over 12 amino acids. Per germline, CDR1 KGHSH and CDR2 LQKENI. V lost 4 bases to trimming and J lost 7 bases, with 10 bases between them. The DNA of the CDR3 is TGTGCCAGCTCACTCAAGCGGGTTGAAGCTTTCTTT. This codes for CASSLKRVEAFF.

The chain is built from TRBV29-1 and TRBJ1-3; tentatively, D is TRBD1 (6 bases). In germline, CDR1 is SQVTM, CDR2 ANQGSEA. CDR3 length: 11 amino acids. V was clipped by 5 bases and J by 4 bases, with 6 bases between them. The CDR3 sequence: CSVTGGNTIYF. CDR3 in DNA: TGCAGCGTTACAGGGGGAAACACCATATATTTT.

A few counts support this clone. Other nucleotide sequences in the sample specify the same CDR3. DNA of the CDR3: TGTGCCAGCAGCCCGACAGGGGGCCAAGAGACCCAGTACTTC. Protein: CASSPTGGQETQYF. The chain links TRBV11-2 to TRBJ2-5; 9 bases map to TRBD1. Trimming at V came to 5 bases and at J to 1 base, leaving 2 bases not matched to a gene. The CDR3 is 14 amino acids. CDR1 is SGHAT, CDR2 FQNNGV, per germline.

The chain recombines TRBV7-6 with TRBJ2-1, with D possibly TRBD2 on 6 matching bases. V lost 1 base and J 8 bases, leaving 21 bases between the germline ends. The CDR3 runs 17 residues. Germline V gene sequence: CDR1 SGHVS, CDR2 FNYEAQ. The CDR3 loop reads CASSLGAGTVPLDEQFF. As DNA, the CDR3 is TGTGCCAGCAGCTTAGGGGCGGGAACGGTCCCACTGGATGAGCAGTTCTTC.

V usage is TRBV6-5 and J usage is TRBJ2-7, with D perhaps matching TRBD1 (6 bases). Germline CDR1 is MNHEY and CDR2 is SVGAGI. CDR3 length: 16 amino acids. The V and J ends lost 4 bases and 0 bases respectively, with 16 bases between them. CDR3 protein: CASSSRRGPSSYEQYF. The CDR3 DNA reads TGTGCCAGCAGTTCGCGCAGGGGACCAAGCTCCTACGAGCAGTACTTC.

The gene calls are TRBV6-5 and TRBJ1-4; D is unresolved. Germline V lookup: CDR1 MNHEY, CDR2 SVGAGI. The CDR3 loop spans 15 amino acids. V was trimmed by 6 bases and J by 0 bases, leaving 11 bases between them. In nucleotides, the CDR3 is TGTGCCAGCAGCCCCGCGGGTGCAACTAATGAAAAACTGTTTTTT. Its protein product is CASSPAGATNEKLFF.

As concerns this clone: In the same sample, other DNA sequences code for this CDR3. CDR3 region: CASSLRDVETQYF. The DNA of the CDR3 is TGTGCCAGCAGCTTGAGAGATGTAGAGACCCAGTACTTC. V usage is TRBV7-9 and J usage is TRBJ2-5; D unresolved. This CDR3 spans 13 amino acids. Germline CDR1 is SEHNR and CDR2 is FQNEAQ (reference sequence). Trimming removed 3 bases at V and 4 bases at J, with 9 bases between.

This clone was picked up one time. The CDR3 here is CASSTPPLAQQFF. The CDR3 bases are TGTGCCAGTAGTACCCCACCACTAGCCCAGCAGTTCTTC. V gene TRBV19 combines with J gene TRBJ2-1; TRBD2 is a possible D gene (6 bases). The CDR3 consists of 13 residues. Germline assignment: CDR1 LNHDA and CDR2 SQIVND (reference sequence). V was shortened by 4 bases and J by 11 bases, with 15 bases between the two germline ends.

The CDR3: CASSSYRGHEQYF. CDR3 DNA: TGTGCCAGCAGTTCCTACAGGGGACACGAGCAGTACTTC. This rearrangement joins TRBV27 to TRBJ2-7, with 7 nucleotides matching TRBD1. With 4 bases clipped from V and 5 bases from J, the junction kept 5 bases outside the gene matches. Germline V gene data show CDR1 as MNHEY and CDR2 as SMNVEV (reference sequence). The CDR3 covers 13 residues.

This chain links TRBV28 with TRBJ2-1; no firm D call. V was cut by 3 bases and J by 6 bases, with 9 bases left in between. This CDR3 has 13 amino acids. CDR1 and CDR2 (germline): MDHEN, SYDVKM. In nucleotides, the CDR3 is TGTGCCAGCAGTTTGGGTGTGGTCAATGAGCAGTTCTTC. This translates into CASSLGVVNEQFF.

This clone is a singleton in its sample. The CDR3 region is CASSLQGGARNQPQHF. The CDR3 DNA follows: TGTGCCAGCAGTTTACAGGGCGGTGCGCGCAATCAGCCCCAGCATTTT. The chain links TRBV28 to TRBJ1-5, with a possible D match to TRBD1 (5 bases). This CDR3 spans 16 amino acids. Germline V gives CDR1 MDHEN, CDR2 SYDVKM. V lost 2 bases and J lost 2, with 13 bases in between.

The chain carries TRBV18 and TRBJ1-1, with 11 positions matching TRBD1. Losses at the gene ends were 0 bases for V and 0 bases for J; bases not matched to a gene: 6. Germline CDR1 is KGHSH and CDR2 is LQKENI. This CDR3 is built from 18 residues. CDR3 coding DNA: TGTGCCAGCTCACCACCGAGGGGACAGGGGGGCCTGAACACTGAAGCTTTCTTT. It yields the protein CASSPPRGQGGLNTEAFF. The full variable domain, in which reference TRBV18 and TRBJ1-1 provide the parts outside the CDR3, is NAGVMQNPRHLVRRRGQEARLRCSPMKGHSHVYWYRQLPEEGLKFMVYLQKENIIDESGMPKERFSAEFPKEGPSILRIQQVVRGDSAAYFCASSPPRGQGGLNTEAFFGQGTRLTVV.

This sequence joins TRBV5-4 and TRBJ2-2; 7 bases are a match to TRBD2. The germline V gene has CDR1 SGHNT and CDR2 YYREEE (reference sequence). The CDR3 covers 16 residues. V was pared by 0 bases and J by 7 bases, with 9 bases of the junction left unmatched. CDR3 coding DNA: TGTGCCAGCAGCTTGGTGATAGCGGGTGGCGTCGGGGAGCTGTTTTTT. It encodes CASSLVIAGGVGELFF.

The chain employs TRBV28 and TRBJ2-7; TRBD2 aligns across 14 bases. Germline CDR1 reads MDHEN; CDR2 reads SYDVKM. There are 17 residues in the CDR3. V shed 10 bases, J shed 0 bases, and the junction held 11 bases outside the gene matches. CDR3 sequence: CAIENGLAGGPSYEQYF. The CDR3 region has the DNA TGTGCCATCGAGAATGGACTAGCGGGAGGACCCTCCTACGAGCAGTACTTC.

The chain carries TRBV5-6 and TRBJ2-7; 8 bases align to TRBD2. Losses at the gene ends were 2 bases for V and 3 bases for J; bases not matched to a gene: 4. Looked up from germline, CDR1 is SGHDT and CDR2 is YYEEEE. The CDR3 covers 14 residues. The CDR3 is CASSFGLALYEQYF. The DNA for the CDR3 is TGTGCCAGCAGCTTTGGACTAGCACTCTACGAGCAGTACTTC.

This clone appeared a single time. The V gene is TRBV6-4, the J gene TRBJ1-5; TRBD1 aligns across 7 bases. Germline V lookup: CDR1 MRHNA, CDR2 SNTAGT. The CDR3 is 13 residues long. V lost 5 bases, J lost 5 bases, and 3 bases stayed unmatched. The CDR3 DNA is TGTGCCAGCAGTCCAACAGGGGATCAGCCCCAGCATTTT. It codes for CASSPTGDQPQHF.

The CDR3 nucleotides read TGCGCCAGCAGTCAACCCGGGGCGGGGGCTGACTATGGCTACACCTTC. Translation: CASSQPGAGADYGYTF. V usage is TRBV23-1 and J usage is TRBJ1-2; D perhaps matches TRBD1 (6 bases). TRBV23-1 is identified as an open reading frame with a role that is uncertain. Trimming took 2 bases from V and 3 from J, leaving 16 bases between them. CDR3 length: 16 residues.

The genes are TRBV28 and TRBJ2-7, with TRBD1 identical over 9 bases. V shed 4 bases and J 3 bases; nucleotides not matched to a gene: 7. Germline CDR1 MDHEN, CDR2 SYDVKM. The length of the CDR3 is 15 residues. The CDR3 sequence: CASSSPGTGNYEQYF. In nucleotides, the CDR3 is TGTGCCAGCAGTTCCCCCGGGACAGGGAACTACGAGCAGTACTTC.

The rearrangement links TRBV9 to TRBJ2-1; TRBD2 matches at 7 bases. Germline loops: CDR1 SGDLS, CDR2 YYNGEE. The length of the CDR3 is 15 residues. With V trimmed by 0 bases and J by 5 bases, 5 bases remained unmatched. DNA for the CDR3: TGTGCCAGCAGCGTAGATGGGAGCGGGAACAATGAGCAGTTCTTC. Encoded protein: CASSVDGSGNNEQFF.

This chain links TRBV11-2 with TRBJ2-3; the D gene is possibly TRBD2 (6 bases). Germline CDR1 reads SGHAT; CDR2 reads FQNNGV. Trimming took 5 bases from V and 0 from J, leaving 12 bases between them. The CDR3 contains 15 residues. The CDR3 DNA is TGTGCCAGCAGCATCCAGCGGGTTAGCACAGATACGCAGTATTTT. This encodes CASSIQRVSTDTQYF. Drawing the rest from reference TRBV11-2 and TRBJ2-3, the complete variable domain is EAGVAQSPRYKIIEKRQSVAFWCNPISGHATLYWYQQILGQGPKLLIQFQNNGVVDDSQLPKDRFSAERLKGVDSTLKIQPAKLEDSAVYLCASSIQRVSTDTQYFGPGTRLTVL.

The chain is built from TRBV28 and TRBJ2-5, with 9 nucleotides matching TRBD1. The CDR3 loop spans 15 amino acids. Germline V gene data show CDR1 as MDHEN and CDR2 as SYDVKM. J was trimmed by 6 bases and V by 6 bases; bases with no gene match: 11. The DNA of the CDR3 is TGTGCCAGCAGAGACTGGGACAGGGCTAAAAAGACCCAGTACTTC. It is translated as CASRDWDRAKKTQYF. The full variable domain, in which reference TRBV28 and TRBJ2-5 provide the parts outside the CDR3, is DVKVTQSSRYLVKRTGEKVFLECVQDMDHENMFWYRQDPGLGLRLIYFSYDVKMKEKGDIPEGYSVSREKKERFSLILESASTNQTSMYLCASRDWDRAKKTQYFGPGTRLLVL.

The genes are TRBV9 and TRBJ2-1; 9 bases map to TRBD2. CDR1 is SGDLS, CDR2 YYNGEE, per germline. This CDR3 comprises 16 residues. V shed 0 bases and J 6 bases; nucleotides not matched to a gene: 7. The CDR3 region has the DNA TGTGCCAGCAGCGTAGGGGCTAGCGGGAACTCCAATGAGCAGTTCTTC. As protein: CASSVGASGNSNEQFF.

J is TRBJ1-1 and V is TRBV15; D gene uncertain. V shed 8 bases and J shed 1 base, with 11 bases lying between them. This CDR3 is 13 amino acids long. The germline CDR1 and CDR2 sequences are LNHNV and YYDKDF (reference sequence). The CDR3 loop is CATREHPNTEAFF. CDR3 in DNA: TGTGCCACCCGAGAACACCCGAACACTGAAGCTTTCTTT.

The rearrangement joins TRBV28 to TRBJ2-7; D might be TRBD2 (5 bases). CDR1 MDHEN and CDR2 SYDVKM come from the germline V gene. The CDR3 has 15 residues. The germline V and J ends were trimmed by 6 bases and 2 bases, with 17 bases remaining between them. CDR3 sequence (DNA): TGTGCCAGCAGCCCCCCCGACGAGGGTACCTACGAGCAGTACTTC. Translation gives CASSPPDEGTYEQYF. The entire variable domain, with the rest obtained from reference TRBV28 and TRBJ2-7, is as follows: DVKVTQSSRYLVKRTGEKVFLECVQDMDHENMFWYRQDPGLGLRLIYFSYDVKMKEKGDIPEGYSVSREKKERFSLILESASTNQTSMYLCASSPPDEGTYEQYFGPGTRLTVT.

This clone appeared once. J is TRBJ2-7 and V is TRBV2; 7 bases match TRBD1. CDR1 SNHLY and CDR2 FYNNEI come from the germline V gene. Trimming removed 3 bases from V and 2 bases from J; junction bases left unmatched: 7. CDR3 length: 15 amino acids. The CDR3 protein is CASSDGTAQTYEQYF. The CDR3 region has the DNA TGTGCCAGCAGTGACGGGACAGCTCAAACCTACGAGCAGTACTTC.

J is TRBJ2-7 and V is TRBV20-1; D is ambiguous. CDR1 and CDR2 (germline): DFQATT, SNEGSKA (reference sequence). The V gene lost 4 bases and the J gene lost 3 bases, with 7 bases spanning the gap. The CDR3 totals 11 residues. In DNA form, the CDR3 reads TGCAGTGCTAATAGCCGCTACGAGCAGTACTTC. Residues: CSANSRYEQYF.

The chain has TRBV7-8 and TRBJ2-1, with 11 bases that match TRBD1. With V trimmed by 5 bases and J by 6 bases, 6 bases remained unmatched. Germline lookup yields CDR1 SGHVS and CDR2 FQNEAQ. The CDR3 totals 15 residues. CDR3 region: CASSVRDRGVNEQFF. The CDR3 DNA follows: TGTGCCAGCAGCGTCCGGGACAGGGGGGTCAATGAGCAGTTCTTC.

The V and J genes are TRBV7-9 and TRBJ2-3; D ambiguous. The CDR3 spans 14 residues. The germline V gene has CDR1 SEHNR and CDR2 FQNEAQ (reference sequence). Trimming removed 3 bases from V and 2 bases from J, with 9 bases in between. The CDR3 sequence: CASSLVEPTDTQYF. DNA for the CDR3: TGTGCCAGCAGCTTGGTGGAGCCCACAGATACGCAGTATTTT.

The table lists this clone with a count of one. The CDR3 DNA sequence: TGTGCCAGCAGCTATCCCCCCCAGCGGAGCTCCTACGAGCAGTACTTC. Protein product: CASSYPPQRSSYEQYF. The rearrangement joins TRBV7-9 to TRBJ2-7; a possible D gene is TRBD2 (5 bases). This CDR3 has 16 amino acids. Germline V gene lookup returns CDR1 SEHNR and CDR2 FQNEAQ (reference sequence). The V gene lost 4 bases and the J gene lost 0 bases, with 16 bases spanning the gap.